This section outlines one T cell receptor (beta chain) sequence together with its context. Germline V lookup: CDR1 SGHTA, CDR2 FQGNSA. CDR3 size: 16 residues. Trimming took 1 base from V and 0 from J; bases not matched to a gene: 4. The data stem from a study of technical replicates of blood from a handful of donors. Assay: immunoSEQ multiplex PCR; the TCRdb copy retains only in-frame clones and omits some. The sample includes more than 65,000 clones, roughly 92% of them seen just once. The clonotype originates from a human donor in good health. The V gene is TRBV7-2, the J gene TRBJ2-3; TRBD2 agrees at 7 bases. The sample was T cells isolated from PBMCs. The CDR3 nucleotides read TGTGCCAGCAGCTTAGGGAGCGGGAAGAGCACAGATACGCAGTATTTT. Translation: CASSLGSGKSTDTQYF.